This is a list of T cell receptor beta chains from one sample in a study of cytomegalovirus exposure and HLA in healthy donors. The method was immunoSEQ multiplex PCR; TCRdb's version includes in-frame clones alone and lacks a portion of them. Of roughly 170,000 clones listed, around 83% are singletons. Specimen: PBMCs. The origin of the receptors is a man between 50 and 59 years old in good health and CMV-seronegative. Both conserved end residues are part of each CDR3. A D gene is named only where the DNA matches it firmly. Some rows have no size entry. The others give once, few or many, or a class for an expanded clone.

>NA|TRBV18|TRBJ1-1|NA
CASSIVWNTEAFF
TGTGCCAGCTCGATAGTGTGGAACACTGAAGCTTTCTTT
>TRBD2|TRBV28|TRBJ2-1|NA
CASTLGLAELNEQFF
TGTGCCAGCACCCTAGGACTAGCGGAGCTCAATGAGCAGTTCTTC
>NA|TRBV2|TRBJ1-4|NA
CASNFGGSNEKLFF
TGTGCCAGCAATTTTGGGGGGTCTAATGAAAAACTGTTTTTT
>TRBD1|TRBV13|TRBJ1-5|few
CASSRTRDRGNQPQHF
TGTGCCAGCAGCCGTACCCGGGACAGGGGTAATCAGCCCCAGCATTTT
>TRBD2|TRBV9|TRBJ2-5|NA
CASSVGVAGGETQYF
TGTGCCAGCAGCGTAGGAGTAGCGGGAGGAGAGACCCAGTACTTC
>TRBD1|TRBV6-5|TRBJ2-2|NA
CASRRQGARTGELFF
TGTGCCAGCAGAAGACAGGGGGCCAGGACCGGGGAGCTGTTTTTT
>TRBD2|TRBV5-1|TRBJ2-2|NA
CASSLTSGNTGELFF
TGCGCCAGCAGCTTGACTAGCGGCAACACCGGGGAGCTGTTTTTT
>TRBD1|TRBV5-4|TRBJ2-1|NA
CASSLRLQGYGDEQFF
TGTGCCAGCAGCTTGCGCCTACAGGGGTATGGTGATGAGCAGTTCTTC
>TRBD2|TRBV9|TRBJ2-7|once
CASSTGLAPLYEQYF
TGTGCCAGCAGCACCGGACTAGCGCCTCTCTACGAGCAGTACTTC
>NA|TRBV28|TRBJ1-4|NA
CASRDLGGNEKLFF
TGTGCCAGCAGAGATTTGGGGGGTAATGAAAAACTGTTTTTT
>TRBD2|TRBV4-1|TRBJ2-7|NA
CASSRPMAGVAHEQYF
TGCGCCAGCAGCCGCCCCATGGCGGGAGTAGCGCACGAGCAGTACTTC
>NA|TRBV19|TRBJ2-7|NA
CASSIALGAKGVHEQYF
TGTGCCAGTAGTATTGCGTTGGGGGCGAAAGGCGTCCACGAGCAGTACTTC
>NA|TRBV5-5|TRBJ1-2|NA
CASLPNTALNYGYTF
TGTGCCAGCCTTCCAAACACAGCCCTAAACTATGGCTACACCTTC
>TRBD1|TRBV12-5|TRBJ1-1|once
CASGLAAGGAGDTEAFF
TGTGCTAGTGGTTTGGCGGCAGGGGGCGCGGGGGACACTGAAGCTTTCTTT
>NA|TRBV5-1|TRBJ2-2|NA
CASSLAGGTGELFF
TGCGCCAGCAGCTTGGCCGGGGGCACCGGGGAGCTGTTTTTT
>TRBD2|TRBV5-6|TRBJ2-1|NA
CASSKTSGGLDEQFF
TGTGCCAGCAGCAAAACTAGCGGGGGCTTGGATGAGCAGTTCTTC
>TRBD2|TRBV18|TRBJ2-3|NA
CASSSRTSGGASYTDTQYF
TGTGCCAGCTCATCGCGGACTAGCGGGGGGGCTTCGTACACAGATACGCAGTATTTT
>TRBD2|TRBV30|TRBJ2-2|NA
CAWSVGGLAGNTGELFF
TGTGCCTGGAGTGTTGGGGGACTAGCTGGGAACACCGGGGAGCTGTTTTTT
>TRBD2|TRBV7-3|TRBJ2-3|NA
CASSPRLAGGPDTQYF
TGTGCCAGCAGCCCGCGACTAGCGGGGGGGCCAGATACGCAGTATTTT
>TRBD2|TRBV9|TRBJ2-1|NA
CASSSLAGTYNEQFF
TGTGCCAGCAGCTCCTTAGCGGGAACCTACAATGAGCAGTTCTTC
>NA|TRBV27|TRBJ2-3|NA
CASSFYFGRGDTQYF
TGTGCCAGCAGTTTTTACTTTGGTCGGGGGGATACGCAGTATTTT
>NA|TRBV6-5|TRBJ1-1|few
CASSQSGSIRTEAFF
TGTGCCAGCAGCCAATCCGGGAGTATTAGGACTGAAGCTTTCTTT
>NA|TRBV27|TRBJ2-7|NA
CATRRAGDRSEQYF
TGTGCCACCCGACGGGCAGGGGATCGATCCGAGCAGTACTTC
>TRBD1|TRBV27|TRBJ1-2|NA
CASRTIGTANYGYTF
TGTGCCAGCAGGACTATCGGGACAGCTAACTATGGCTACACCTTC
>NA|TRBV2|TRBJ2-2|once
CASSELEGRVTGELFF
TGTGCCAGCAGTGAACTTGAGGGTCGAGTCACCGGGGAGCTGTTTTTT
>NA|TRBV4-3|TRBJ2-2|NA
CASSQEESPGELFF
TGCGCCAGCAGCCAAGAAGAGAGCCCCGGGGAGCTGTTTTTT
>TRBD1|TRBV7-6|TRBJ2-1|NA
CASSMTGPFNEQFF
TGTGCCAGCAGCATGACAGGGCCGTTCAATGAGCAGTTCTTC
>TRBD1|TRBV30|TRBJ1-4|NA
CAWSDPTGGGGKLFF
TGTGCCTGGAGCGATCCCACAGGGGGAGGAGGAAAACTGTTTTTT
>TRBD1|TRBV6-1|TRBJ2-5|NA
CASGGQVQETQYF
TGTGCCAGCGGAGGACAGGTCCAAGAGACCCAGTACTTC
>TRBD2|TRBV5-1|TRBJ2-3|NA
CASSDAKLAGVGDTQYF
TGCGCCAGCAGCGACGCGAAACTAGCGGGGGTCGGAGATACGCAGTATTTT
>NA|TRBV11-2|TRBJ1-5|few
CASSPPGINQPQHF
TGTGCCAGCAGCCCCCCAGGGATTAATCAGCCCCAGCATTTT
>TRBD1|TRBV5-1|TRBJ1-5|NA
CASSAGTGNQPQHF
TGCGCCAGCAGCGCCGGGACAGGCAATCAGCCCCAGCATTTT
>TRBD1|TRBV4-2|TRBJ1-2|NA
CASSQNQQGVYGYTF
TGTGCCAGCAGCCAAAATCAACAGGGGGTCTATGGCTACACCTTC
>TRBD2|TRBV6-5|TRBJ2-7|NA
CASSMASGKIYEQYF
TGTGCCAGCAGTATGGCTAGCGGGAAGATCTACGAGCAGTACTTC
>TRBD1|TRBV13|TRBJ1-3|NA
CATLRQGVGNTIYF
TGTGCCACCCTTCGACAGGGTGTTGGAAACACCATATATTTT
>NA|TRBV28|TRBJ1-5|NA
CASSLGPRSSPFNQPQHF
TGTGCCAGCAGTTTGGGGCCGCGGTCTAGTCCCTTCAATCAGCCCCAGCATTTT
>NA|TRBV2|TRBJ1-2|once
CARRGLLRDYGYTF
TGTGCCAGGAGGGGACTCCTAAGGGACTATGGCTACACCTTC
>TRBD1|TRBV4-3|TRBJ1-6|few
CASSQEGAVGNSPLHF
TGCGCCAGCAGCCAGGAGGGGGCCGTAGGAAATTCACCCCTCCACTTT
>NA|TRBV6-1|TRBJ2-5|NA
CASSKSPRVGETQYF
TGTGCCAGCAGCAAAAGCCCCAGGGTTGGGGAGACCCAGTACTTC
>NA|TRBV19|TRBJ1-4|NA
CASRPSGAGMTTNEKLFF
TGTGCCAGTAGACCGTCTGGGGCAGGGATGACGACTAATGAAAAACTGTTTTTT
>TRBD2|TRBV7-2|TRBJ2-7|NA
CASSPAWLAGQEQYF
TGTGCCAGCAGCCCGGCATGGCTAGCGGGTCAAGAGCAGTACTTC
>TRBD1|TRBV7-2|TRBJ2-7|NA
CASSPQGGESYEQYF
TGTGCCAGCAGCCCTCAAGGGGGCGAGTCCTACGAGCAGTACTTC
>NA|TRBV19|TRBJ2-1|NA
CASSPMRGPYNEQFF
TGTGCCAGTAGTCCGATGCGGGGGCCCTACAATGAGCAGTTCTTC
>NA|TRBV5-6|TRBJ1-2|NA
CASSLVGQTNYGYTF
TGTGCCAGCAGCTTGGTAGGACAGACTAACTATGGCTACACCTTC
>NA|TRBV25-1|TRBJ2-2|NA
CASSPQTIPTGELFF
TGTGCCAGCAGTCCCCAGACTATACCCACCGGGGAGCTGTTTTTT
>NA|TRBV5-8|TRBJ2-7|once
CASSFRQTGSYEQYF
TGTGCCAGCAGCTTTCGACAGACGGGCTCCTACGAGCAGTACTTC
>TRBD1|TRBV15|TRBJ2-7|NA
CATSRGQGTTYEQYF
TGTGCCACCAGCAGAGGACAGGGCACCACCTACGAGCAGTACTTC